The T cell receptor beta chain under discussion was sequenced for a study of blood T cell repertoires in COVID-19. Study as a whole: Specimens from acute and convalescent COVID-19 originated in the United States, Italy and Spain.

Only in-frame clones appear in the TCRdb table, and some are missing; sequencing was by immunoSEQ multiplex PCR. The sample contains some 130,000 clones, roughly 89% of which appear only once. V lost 8 bases and J 8 bases, leaving 18 bases between the germline ends. This CDR3 comprises 13 residues. The germline CDR1 and CDR2 sequences are MNHEY and SVGAGI. This receptor was obtained from a man over 45 with active or convalescent COVID-19. The chain couples TRBV6-5 to TRBJ1-2, with D unclear. The sequencing sample was made of peripheral blood. CDR3 region: CASRESGKIGYTF. In nucleotides, the CDR3 is TGTGCCAGCCGGGAAAGTGGTAAAATAGGCTACACCTTC.